The T cell receptor (beta chain) under discussion was sequenced for a study of T cell repertoires in cytomegalovirus infection. Across the whole study: CMV infection plus the matching HLA type was flagged by public TCR beta signatures.

This clonotype was seen a handful of times. The antigen is undetermined. The study's findings and limits: Of the TCR beta families, the public ones yielded a cumulative frequency that identified carriers of CMV plus the relevant HLA.

After removal of 1 base from V and 4 bases from J, the junction contained 4 bases not matched to a gene. There are 15 residues in the CDR3. TCRdb used MiXCR to reprocess the reads, holding one entry per CDR3 protein. This table holds around 300,000 distinct CDR3 sequences, around 20% found once. The source material was cultured PBMCs, sampled from culture after CMV antigen stimulation. The V call is TRBV12-3 or TRBV12-4, the J call TRBJ2-1, with 7 positions matching TRBD2. The origin of this receptor is a human donor in good health (CMV status not recorded). Some clones in this sample may be carry-over from other donors' samples. The CDR3 spells CASSLELALYNEQFF. The CDR3, as DNA: TGTGCCAGCAGTTTAGAACTAGCGCTTTACAATGAGCAGTTCTTC.